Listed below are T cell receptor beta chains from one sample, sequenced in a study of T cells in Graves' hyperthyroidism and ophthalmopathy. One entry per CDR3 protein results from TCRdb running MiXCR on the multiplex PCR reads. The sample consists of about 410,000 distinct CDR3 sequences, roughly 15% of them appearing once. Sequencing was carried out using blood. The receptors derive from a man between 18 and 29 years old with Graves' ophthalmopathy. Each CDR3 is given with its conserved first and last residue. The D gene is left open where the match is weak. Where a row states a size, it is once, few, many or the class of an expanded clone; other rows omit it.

CDR3 protein: CASSRGGQGGFYEQYF; CDR3 DNA: TGTGCCAGCAGTCGAGGGGGACAGGGGGGGTTCTACGAGCAGTACTTC; clone size: many; D gene: TRBD1; V gene: TRBV6-1; J gene: TRBJ2-7
CDR3 protein: CSARRTSGGANTGELFF; CDR3 DNA: TGCAGTGCTCGCAGGACTAGCGGGGGCGCGAACACCGGGGAGCTGTTTTTT; clone size: many; D gene: TRBD2; V gene: TRBV20-1; J gene: TRBJ2-2
CDR3 protein: CASSLGDIYEQYF; CDR3 DNA: TGCGCCAGCAGCTTGGGGGACATTTACGAGCAGTACTTC; clone size: many; D gene: -; V gene: TRBV5-1; J gene: TRBJ2-7
CDR3 protein: CASSVESDTQYF; CDR3 DNA: TGTGCCAGCAGCGTAGAATCAGATACGCAGTATTTT; clone size: few; D gene: -; V gene: TRBV9; J gene: TRBJ2-3
CDR3 protein: CAWSVGTGIETQYF; CDR3 DNA: TGTGCCTGGAGTGTAGGGACAGGGATTGAGACCCAGTACTTC; clone size: many; D gene: TRBD1; V gene: TRBV30; J gene: TRBJ2-5
CDR3 protein: CASSLEDSGELFF; CDR3 DNA: TGTGCCAGCAGCTTAGAGGACTCCGGGGAGCTGTTTTTT; clone size: many; D gene: -; V gene: TRBV11-2; J gene: TRBJ2-2
CDR3 protein: CASSPEDGMGAFF; CDR3 DNA: TGTGCCAGCTCACCCGAGGACGGAATGGGAGCTTTCTTT; clone size: many; D gene: -; V gene: TRBV18; J gene: TRBJ1-1
CDR3 protein: CATSRDRMWGGTEAFF; CDR3 DNA: TGTGCCACCAGCAGAGATCGTATGTGGGGAGGGACTGAAGCTTTCTTT; clone size: many; D gene: -; V gene: TRBV15; J gene: TRBJ1-1
CDR3 protein: CASTSGRAGGAYEQYF; CDR3 DNA: TGTGCCAGCACCTCAGGCAGGGCGGGAGGGGCCTACGAGCAGTACTTC; clone size: -; D gene: TRBD2; V gene: TRBV12-3/TRBV12-4; J gene: TRBJ2-7
CDR3 protein: CASSYSAGGRWMEKLFF; CDR3 DNA: TGTGCCAGCAGTTACTCGGCAGGGGGCCGCTGGATGGAAAAACTGTTTTTT; clone size: many; D gene: TRBD1; V gene: TRBV6-5; J gene: TRBJ1-4
CDR3 protein: CASTLVSGELFF; CDR3 DNA: TGTGCCAGCACCCTGGTGTCCGGGGAGCTGTTTTTT; clone size: once; D gene: -; V gene: TRBV12-3/TRBV12-4; J gene: TRBJ2-2
CDR3 protein: CASSPWRTSSQTEAFF; CDR3 DNA: TGTGCCAGCAGCCCCTGGAGGACTTCATCGCAAACTGAAGCTTTCTTT; clone size: many; D gene: -; V gene: TRBV5-6; J gene: TRBJ1-1
CDR3 protein: CASRPTGEKLFF; CDR3 DNA: TGTGCCAGCAGACCTACAGGTGAAAAACTGTTTTTT; clone size: few; D gene: -; V gene: TRBV6-1; J gene: TRBJ1-4
CDR3 protein: CASSQGARGNTIYF; CDR3 DNA: TGTGCCAGCAGCCAGGGGGCACGAGGAAACACCATATATTTT; clone size: -; D gene: -; V gene: TRBV3-1; J gene: TRBJ1-3
CDR3 protein: CAWSPGTSQGPQHF; CDR3 DNA: TGTGCCTGGAGTCCCGGGACTTCCCAAGGGCCCCAGCATTTT; clone size: few; D gene: -; V gene: TRBV30; J gene: TRBJ1-5
CDR3 protein: CASSHLGQGIDTIYF; CDR3 DNA: TGCGCCAGCAGCCATTTGGGACAGGGGATCGACACCATATATTTT; clone size: few; D gene: TRBD1; V gene: TRBV4-1; J gene: TRBJ1-3
CDR3 protein: CASSLTSGDTDTQYF; CDR3 DNA: TGTGCCAGCAGCTTGACTAGCGGGGACACAGATACGCAGTATTTT; clone size: many; D gene: TRBD2; V gene: TRBV7-3; J gene: TRBJ2-3
CDR3 protein: CASSPGTRIYEQYF; CDR3 DNA: TGTGCCAGCTCCCCCGGGACCCGAATCTACGAGCAGTACTTC; clone size: few; D gene: -; V gene: TRBV18; J gene: TRBJ2-7
CDR3 protein: CASSLVGDPGAFSGNTIYF; CDR3 DNA: TGCGCCAGCAGCTTGGTAGGGGATCCAGGGGCTTTCTCTGGAAACACCATATATTTT; clone size: few; D gene: -; V gene: TRBV5-1; J gene: TRBJ1-3
CDR3 protein: CASSSRQGLETQYF; CDR3 DNA: TGTGCCAGCAGTTCAAGACAGGGCCTGGAGACCCAGTACTTC; clone size: -; D gene: TRBD1; V gene: TRBV27; J gene: TRBJ2-5
CDR3 protein: CASSLTPSTQETQYF; CDR3 DNA: TGCGCCAGCAGCTTGACTCCTTCAACCCAAGAGACCCAGTACTTC; clone size: -; D gene: -; V gene: TRBV10-1; J gene: TRBJ2-5
CDR3 protein: CASSPSVRQLLVFVPQHF; CDR3 DNA: TGTGCCAGCAGCCCCTCGGTCAGGCAGCTGTTGGTTTTCGTGCCCCAGCATTTT; clone size: many; D gene: -; V gene: TRBV28; J gene: TRBJ1-5
CDR3 protein: CASSFSGGPSYNEQFF; CDR3 DNA: TGTGCCAGCAGTTTTAGCGGGGGACCCTCCTACAATGAGCAGTTCTTC; clone size: -; D gene: TRBD2; V gene: TRBV25-1; J gene: TRBJ2-1
CDR3 protein: CASRDYKAGGRNEQFF; CDR3 DNA: TGCGCCAGCAGAGACTACAAGGCGGGAGGACGTAATGAGCAGTTCTTC; clone size: few; D gene: TRBD2; V gene: TRBV4-1; J gene: TRBJ2-1
CDR3 protein: CSASGGDGYGYTF; CDR3 DNA: TGCAGTGCTAGTGGGGGTGACGGCTATGGCTACACCTTC; clone size: many; D gene: -; V gene: TRBV20-1; J gene: TRBJ1-2
CDR3 protein: CSALTGTSGHNEQFF; CDR3 DNA: TGCAGTGCGCTCACCGGGACTAGCGGACACAATGAGCAGTTCTTC; clone size: few; D gene: TRBD2; V gene: TRBV20-1; J gene: TRBJ2-1
CDR3 protein: CASSLTNPSTDTQYF; CDR3 DNA: TGCGCCAGCAGCCTGACTAACCCTAGCACAGATACGCAGTATTTT; clone size: many; D gene: -; V gene: TRBV5-1; J gene: TRBJ2-3
CDR3 protein: CASSVPGSGANVLTF; CDR3 DNA: TGTGCCAGCAGCGTTCCGGGCTCTGGGGCCAACGTCCTGACTTTC; clone size: -; D gene: -; V gene: TRBV5-4; J gene: TRBJ2-6
CDR3 protein: CASSVGLAGGPGDTQYF; CDR3 DNA: TGTGCCAGCAGCGTAGGGCTAGCGGGGGGGCCAGGAGATACGCAGTATTTT; clone size: few; D gene: TRBD2; V gene: TRBV9; J gene: TRBJ2-3
CDR3 protein: CSGRLGGPSTDTQYF; CDR3 DNA: TGCAGCGGACGACTAGGGGGCCCTAGCACAGATACGCAGTATTTT; clone size: few; D gene: -; V gene: TRBV29-1; J gene: TRBJ2-3